These 16 T cell receptor beta chains originate from one sample sequenced in a study of identifying expanded T cells in peripheral blood. Generated by immunoSEQ multiplex PCR, the TCRdb table keeps only in-frame clones and is missing some. The sample has some 95,000 clones; roughly 86% are singletons. Sequencing was done on a sample of blood. The receptors come from a person aged 18 to 70 in good health.

CDR3 nucleotides: TGTGCCAGCTCACCCTTCGGCGGCGGCACAGATACGCAGTATTTT. It specifies CASSPFGGGTDTQYF. The rearrangement uses TRBV18 and TRBJ2-3; D remains ambiguous. Germline CDR1 reads KGHSH; CDR2 reads LQKENI. The CDR3 spans 15 residues. V shed 3 bases and J shed 1 base, with 11 bases lying between them.

The chain joins TRBV6-1 to TRBJ2-1; the match to TRBD2 covers 9 bases. V trimming: 7 bases; J trimming: 5 bases; junction bases outside the gene matches: 6. Looked up from germline, CDR1 is MNHNS and CDR2 is SASEGT. The length of the CDR3 is 14 residues. CDR3 coding DNA: TGTGCCAGCATTAGCGGGAGTTCTGACAATGAGCAGTTCTTC. Amino acids: CASISGSSDNEQFF.

V and J are TRBV7-9 and TRBJ1-6; D not certain. From germline, CDR1 is SEHNR and CDR2 FQNEAQ (reference sequence). The CDR3 covers 15 residues. The germline V and J ends were trimmed by 2 bases and 5 bases, with 10 bases remaining between them. In DNA form, the CDR3 reads TGTGCCAGCAGCTTAAGGGTAGCGGATAATTCACCCCTCCACTTT. Encoded protein: CASSLRVADNSPLHF.

This chain's CDR3 is CASSIPGQVYEQYF. DNA for the CDR3: TGTGCCAGTAGTATCCCGGGACAGGTCTACGAGCAGTACTTC. V gene TRBV19 combines with J gene TRBJ2-7, with 8 bases that match TRBD1. V shed 3 bases, J shed 3 bases, and the junction held 4 bases outside the gene matches. The germline gives CDR1 LNHDA, CDR2 SQIVND (reference sequence). There are 14 residues in the CDR3.

The J gene is TRBJ2-2, the V gene TRBV25-1, with D perhaps TRBD1 (6 bases). The CDR3 has 15 residues. Germline V gene lookup returns CDR1 MGHDK and CDR2 SYGVNS. Deletions cut 6 bases from V and 1 base from J, with 12 bases between. The CDR3 sequence: CASSRTAKNTGELFF. The CDR3 coding sequence is TGTGCCAGCAGCAGGACAGCAAAGAACACCGGGGAGCTGTTTTTT.

In this sample, this clone turned up once. The V call is TRBV30, the J call TRBJ1-4; D unclear. V was shortened by 2 bases and J by 13 bases, with 14 bases between the two germline ends. Germline values: CDR1 GTSNPN, CDR2 SVGIG (reference sequence). CDR3 size: 12 residues. CDR3 nucleotides: TGTGCCTGGAGTCGAAGCCAAGGAAGACTGTTTTTT. Translation: CAWSRSQGRLFF. The full variable domain, with the rest looked up from reference TRBV30 and TRBJ1-4, is SQTIHQWPATLVQPVGSPLSLECTVEGTSNPNLYWYRQAAGRGLQLLFYSVGIGQISSEVPQNLSASRPQDRQFILSSKKLLLSDSGFYLCAWSRSQGRLFFGSGTQLSVL.

V is TRBV6-6 and J is TRBJ2-7; the D is unclear. There are 15 residues in the CDR3. V lost 2 bases and J 1 base, leaving 12 bases between the germline ends. Germline CDR1 and CDR2: MNHNY and SVGAGI (reference sequence). The CDR3 is CASSYDSPGSYEQYF. For the CDR3, the DNA is TGTGCCAGCAGTTACGATTCCCCAGGTTCCTACGAGCAGTACTTC.

The chain is built from TRBV7-2 and TRBJ2-5; 12 bases match TRBD2. V lost 0 bases and J lost 10; bases outside the gene matches: 6. Germline-derived CDR1 and CDR2 are SGHTA and FQGNSA. The CDR3 length is 15 residues. DNA of the CDR3: TGTGCCAGCAGCTTAGCAGCTAGCGGGAGGGATCACCAGTACTTC. This translates into CASSLAASGRDHQYF.

In its sample, this clone ranks as medium-sized. This chain links TRBV7-2 with TRBJ2-2, with 7 nucleotides matching TRBD2. The CDR3 sequence is 16 residues long. V was pared by 1 base and J by 7 bases, with 9 bases of the junction left unmatched. From germline, CDR1 is SGHTA and CDR2 FQGNSA. CDR3 residues: CASSLDFGGSGGELFF. CDR3 DNA sequence: TGTGCCAGCAGCTTAGACTTCGGCGGGAGCGGCGGGGAGCTGTTTTTT.

The chain uses TRBV5-1 and TRBJ1-3, with 11 bases aligning to TRBD1. The V segment lost 0 bases and the J segment 0 bases; nucleotides outside the gene matches: 5. The V gene's germline CDR1 is SGHRS and CDR2 YFSETQ. CDR3 length: 18 residues. DNA for the CDR3: TGCGCCAGCAGCTTGGAACCGGACAGGGGGCTCTCTGGAAACACCATATATTTT. Translation: CASSLEPDRGLSGNTIYF.

Turning to this clone: Other nucleotide sequences in the sample specify the same CDR3. CDR3 sequence reads: CSASRDYGYTF. CDR3 coding DNA: TGCAGTGCTAGTCGGGACTATGGCTACACCTTC. V and J are TRBV20-1 and TRBJ1-2; the D is unclear. Germline CDR1 and CDR2: DFQATT and SNEGSKA (reference sequence). With 3 bases removed from V and 3 bases from J, the gap between germline ends came to 5 bases. CDR3 length: 11 residues.

The CDR3 region is CASSENRAFSTYEQYF. The DNA for the CDR3 is TGTGCCAGCAGTGAGAATAGGGCTTTTTCTACCTACGAGCAGTACTTC. The J gene is TRBJ2-7, the V gene TRBV2; D is undetermined. Trimming pared 3 bases from V and 2 bases from J, leaving 17 bases between. This CDR3 is built from 16 residues. CDR1 is SNHLY and CDR2 is FYNNEI in the germline V gene.

V is TRBV29-1 and J is TRBJ1-5; TRBD1 agrees at 8 bases. Germline values: CDR1 SQVTM, CDR2 ANQGSEA. The CDR3 runs 17 residues. J gave up 6 bases and V 1 base, and 14 bases lay outside the gene matches. CDR3 bases: TGCAGCGTTGAAGCCACCCCTGACAGGGGAAAGGTTCAGCCCCAGCATTTT. This sequence encodes CSVEATPDRGKVQPQHF.

A single count supports this clone. The chain combines TRBV10-2 with TRBJ2-7; D not certain. The CDR3 extends over 14 amino acids. Germline assignment: CDR1 WSHSY and CDR2 SAAADI. Trimming shortened V by 4 bases and J by 0 bases, and 10 bases separated the two germline ends. The CDR3 sequence: CASSAASSSYEQYF. For the CDR3, the DNA is TGCGCCAGCAGTGCCGCCTCGAGCTCCTACGAGCAGTACTTC.

The CDR3, as DNA: TGTGCCAGTAGGGCTGGCAGGGGGGATTATCAGCCCCAGCATTTT. Protein product: CASRAGRGDYQPQHF. The chain carries TRBV19 and TRBJ1-5; 7 bases map to TRBD1. Germline-derived CDR1 and CDR2 are LNHDA and SQIVND (reference sequence). The CDR3 covers 15 residues. The V segment lost 6 bases and the J segment 5 bases; nucleotides outside the gene matches: 10.

The chain is built from TRBV19 and TRBJ1-5, with a possible D match to TRBD1 (5 bases). The germline CDR1 and CDR2 sequences are LNHDA and SQIVND (reference sequence). V lost 5 bases to trimming and J lost 4 bases, with 21 bases between them. The CDR3 totals 17 residues. DNA of the CDR3: TGTGCCAGTAGTCCCCATCGGCTGGGGGGAGAAAATCAGCCCCAGCATTTT. Translated: CASSPHRLGGENQPQHF.